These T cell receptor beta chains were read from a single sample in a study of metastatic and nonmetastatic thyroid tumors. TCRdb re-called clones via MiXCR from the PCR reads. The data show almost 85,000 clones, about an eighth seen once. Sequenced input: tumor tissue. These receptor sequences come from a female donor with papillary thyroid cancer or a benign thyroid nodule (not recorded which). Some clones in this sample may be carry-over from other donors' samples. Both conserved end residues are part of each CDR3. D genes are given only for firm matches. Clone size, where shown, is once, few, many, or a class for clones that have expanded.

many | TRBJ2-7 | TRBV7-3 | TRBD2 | CASSLQAGGLYEQYF
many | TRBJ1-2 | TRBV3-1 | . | CASSQDGREGYTF
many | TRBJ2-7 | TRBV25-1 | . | CASSRNSRGYEQYF
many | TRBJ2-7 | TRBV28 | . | CASSFAGQSSYEQYF
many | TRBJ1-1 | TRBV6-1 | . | CASSELGVEVAAFF
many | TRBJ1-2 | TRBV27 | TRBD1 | CASSPTGYYGYTF
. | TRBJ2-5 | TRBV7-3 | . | CASSLSGSWQETQYF
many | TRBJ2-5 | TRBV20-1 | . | CSASGFQETQYF
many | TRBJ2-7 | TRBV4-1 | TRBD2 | CASSPGLAGAYEQYF
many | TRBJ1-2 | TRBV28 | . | CASRQEGRGEGYTF
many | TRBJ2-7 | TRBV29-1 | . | CSVMGRSYEQYF
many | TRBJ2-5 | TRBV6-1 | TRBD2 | CASSEGGTSGGKETQYF
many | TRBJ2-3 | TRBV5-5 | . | CASSLLPSGTDTQYF
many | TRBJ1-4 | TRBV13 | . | CASSLRTHNEKLFF
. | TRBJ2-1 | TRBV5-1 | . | CANSVLKGNEQFF
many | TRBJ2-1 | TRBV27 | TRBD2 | CASSLRWVSGSAYNEQFF
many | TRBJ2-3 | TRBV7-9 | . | CASRVQGPRLDTQYF
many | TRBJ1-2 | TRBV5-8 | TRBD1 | CASSLRTGANYGYTF
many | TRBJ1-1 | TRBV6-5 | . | CASSYSKGSEAFF
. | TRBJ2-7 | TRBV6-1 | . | CASSGTCPEQYF
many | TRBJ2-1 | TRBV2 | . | CASNSAGLSGFF
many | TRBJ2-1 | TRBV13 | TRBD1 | CASSRTGTGSYNEQFF
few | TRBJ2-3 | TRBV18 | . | CASSNYGDTQYF
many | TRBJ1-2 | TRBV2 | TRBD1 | CASSPTGSGYTF
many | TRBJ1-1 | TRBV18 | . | CASSHRETNTEAFF
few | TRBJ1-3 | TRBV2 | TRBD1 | CASSERTGTGNTTYF
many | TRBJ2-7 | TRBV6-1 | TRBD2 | CASNVRLAEYEQYF
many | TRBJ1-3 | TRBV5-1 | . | CASSLGGRSSGNTIYF
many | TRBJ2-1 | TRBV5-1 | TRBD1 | CASSSSGTDFYNEQFF
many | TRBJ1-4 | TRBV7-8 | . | CASGSATNEKLFF
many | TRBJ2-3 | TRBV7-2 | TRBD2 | CASSLVSGSTDTQYF
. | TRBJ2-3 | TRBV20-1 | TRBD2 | CSANRGEPDTQYF
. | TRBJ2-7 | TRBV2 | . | CASSGPHEQYF
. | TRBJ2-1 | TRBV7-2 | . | CASILWNYREQFF
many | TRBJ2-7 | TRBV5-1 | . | CASSLGAGYEQYF
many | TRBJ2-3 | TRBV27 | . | CASSPLAGTTDTQYF
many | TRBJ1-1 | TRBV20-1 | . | CSAPWTVSGEAFF
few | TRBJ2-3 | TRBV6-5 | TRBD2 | CASSYYGTSGSLTDTQYF
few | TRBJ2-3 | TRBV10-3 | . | CAIMSDTDAQYF
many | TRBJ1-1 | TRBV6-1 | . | CASIRSGAEAFF
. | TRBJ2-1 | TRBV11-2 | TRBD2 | CASSLGLDKRSYNEQFF
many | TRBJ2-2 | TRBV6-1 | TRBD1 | CASSAGTARPNTGELFF
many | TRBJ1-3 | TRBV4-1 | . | CASSQGSREGGNTIYF
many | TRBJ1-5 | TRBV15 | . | CATSRDGGRVNQPQHF
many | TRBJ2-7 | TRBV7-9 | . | CASSADSPYEQYF
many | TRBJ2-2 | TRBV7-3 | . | CASRAGSPDTGELFF
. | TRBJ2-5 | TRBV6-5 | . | CASIYSDMGRETQYF
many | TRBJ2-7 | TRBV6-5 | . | CASSYRGGYEQYF
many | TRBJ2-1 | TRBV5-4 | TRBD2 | CASSLAGSYNEQFF
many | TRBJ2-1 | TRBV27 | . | CASSFSMMQGSMHEQFF
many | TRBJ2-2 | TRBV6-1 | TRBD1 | CASSRDRFAGELFF
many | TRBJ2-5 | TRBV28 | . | CASSPPTSTETQYF
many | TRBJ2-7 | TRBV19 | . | CASIPGQGNGEQYF
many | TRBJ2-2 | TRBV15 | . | CATSRYKTGRVTGELFF
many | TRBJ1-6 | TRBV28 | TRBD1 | CASRETQGTAYNSPLHF